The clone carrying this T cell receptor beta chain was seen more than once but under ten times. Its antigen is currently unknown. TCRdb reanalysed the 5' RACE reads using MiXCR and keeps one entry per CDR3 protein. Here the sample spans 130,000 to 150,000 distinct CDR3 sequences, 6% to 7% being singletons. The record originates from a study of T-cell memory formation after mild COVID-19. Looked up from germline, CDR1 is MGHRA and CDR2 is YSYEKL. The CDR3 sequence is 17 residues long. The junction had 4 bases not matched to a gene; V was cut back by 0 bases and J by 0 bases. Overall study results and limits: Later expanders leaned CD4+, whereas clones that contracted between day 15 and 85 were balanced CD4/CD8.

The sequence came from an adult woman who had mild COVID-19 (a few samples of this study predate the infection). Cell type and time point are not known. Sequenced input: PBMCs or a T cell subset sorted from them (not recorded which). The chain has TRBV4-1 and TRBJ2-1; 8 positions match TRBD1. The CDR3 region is CASSQDWDRSSYNEQFF. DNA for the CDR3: TGCGCCAGCAGCCAAGATTGGGACAGGAGCTCCTACAATGAGCAGTTCTTC.